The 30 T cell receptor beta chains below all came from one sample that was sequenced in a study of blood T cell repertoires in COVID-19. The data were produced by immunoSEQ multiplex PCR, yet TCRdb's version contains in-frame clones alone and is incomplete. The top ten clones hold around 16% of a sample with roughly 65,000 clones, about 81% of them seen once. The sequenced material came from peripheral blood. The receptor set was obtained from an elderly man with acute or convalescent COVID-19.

The CDR3 DNA is TGTGCCAGTAGTATAGGAGGGGGCCGGGGCACTGAAGCTTTCTTT. The encoded protein is CASSIGGGRGTEAFF. V gene TRBV19 combines with J gene TRBJ1-1; 7 bases agree with TRBD1. The CDR3 is 15 residues long. Losses at the gene ends were 1 base for V and 4 bases for J; bases not matched to a gene: 6. CDR1 and CDR2 from the germline V gene are LNHDA and SQIVND (reference sequence).

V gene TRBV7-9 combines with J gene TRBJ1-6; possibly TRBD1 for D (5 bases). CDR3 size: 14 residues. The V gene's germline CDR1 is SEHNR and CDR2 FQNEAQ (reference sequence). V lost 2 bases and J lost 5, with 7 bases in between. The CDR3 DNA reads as TGTGCCAGCAGCTTAAGCAGGGATAATTCACCCCTCCACTTT. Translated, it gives CASSLSRDNSPLHF.

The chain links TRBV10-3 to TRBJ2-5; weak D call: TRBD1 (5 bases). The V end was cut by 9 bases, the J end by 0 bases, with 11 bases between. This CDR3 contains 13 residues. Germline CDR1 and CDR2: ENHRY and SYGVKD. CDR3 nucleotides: TGTGCCATAAAGGACACCGACCAAGAGACCCAGTACTTC. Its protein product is CAIKDTDQETQYF.

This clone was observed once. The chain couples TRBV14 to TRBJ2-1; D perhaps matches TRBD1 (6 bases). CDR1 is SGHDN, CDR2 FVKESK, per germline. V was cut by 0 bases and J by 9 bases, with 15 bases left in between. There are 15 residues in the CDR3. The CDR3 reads CASSQDPSLGAEQFF. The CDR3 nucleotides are TGTGCCAGCAGCCAAGATCCCTCTTTGGGGGCTGAGCAGTTCTTC.

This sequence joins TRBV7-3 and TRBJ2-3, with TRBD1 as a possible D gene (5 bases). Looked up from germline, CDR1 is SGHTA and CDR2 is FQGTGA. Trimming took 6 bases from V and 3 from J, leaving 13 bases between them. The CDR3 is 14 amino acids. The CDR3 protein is CASRLGRQTDTQYF. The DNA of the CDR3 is TGTGCCAGCAGGTTAGGAAGACAGACAGATACGCAGTATTTT.

The CDR3 DNA sequence: TGTGCCAGCACCACCGGGGTCGGGCCAAAAATAAGCAATCAGCCCCAGCATTTT. As protein: CASTTGVGPKISNQPQHF. The rearrangement links TRBV28 to TRBJ1-5, with D unresolved. CDR1 is MDHEN, CDR2 SYDVKM, per germline. This CDR3 spans 18 amino acids. V was pared by 7 bases and J by 1 base, with 23 bases between.

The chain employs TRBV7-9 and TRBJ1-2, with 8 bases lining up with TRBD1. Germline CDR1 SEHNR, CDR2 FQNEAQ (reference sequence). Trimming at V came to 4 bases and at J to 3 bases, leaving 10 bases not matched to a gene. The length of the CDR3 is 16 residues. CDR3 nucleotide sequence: TGTGCCAGCAGCTCCCCATCTTTGACAGGGGACTATGGCTACACCTTC. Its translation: CASSSPSLTGDYGYTF.

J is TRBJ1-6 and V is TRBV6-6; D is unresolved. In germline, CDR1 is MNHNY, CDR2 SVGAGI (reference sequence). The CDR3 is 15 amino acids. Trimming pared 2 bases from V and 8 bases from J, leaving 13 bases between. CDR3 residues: CASSYPWTGDSPLHF. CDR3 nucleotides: TGTGCCAGCAGTTACCCATGGACGGGAGATTCACCCCTCCACTTT.

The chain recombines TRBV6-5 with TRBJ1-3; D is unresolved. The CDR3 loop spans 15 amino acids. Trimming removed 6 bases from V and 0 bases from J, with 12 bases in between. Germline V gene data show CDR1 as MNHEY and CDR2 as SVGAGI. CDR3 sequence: CASRKDTPSGNTIYF. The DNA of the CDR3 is TGTGCCAGCAGAAAAGACACCCCCTCTGGAAACACCATATATTTT.

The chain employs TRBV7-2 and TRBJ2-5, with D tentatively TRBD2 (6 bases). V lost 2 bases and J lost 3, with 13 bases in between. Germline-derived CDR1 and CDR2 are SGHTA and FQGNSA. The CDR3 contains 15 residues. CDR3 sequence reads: CASSLSRRGKETQYF. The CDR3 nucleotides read TGTGCCAGCAGCTTAAGTCGCCGCGGGAAAGAGACCCAGTACTTC.

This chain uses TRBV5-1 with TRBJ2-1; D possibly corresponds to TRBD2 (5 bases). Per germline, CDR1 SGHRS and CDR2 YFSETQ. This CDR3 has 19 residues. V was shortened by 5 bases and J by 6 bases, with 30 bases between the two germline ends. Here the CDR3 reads CASRQTLTRLRGGSNEQFF. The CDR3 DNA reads TGCGCCAGCAGGCAGACACTTACCCGCTTGCGCGGTGGGAGCAATGAGCAGTTCTTC.

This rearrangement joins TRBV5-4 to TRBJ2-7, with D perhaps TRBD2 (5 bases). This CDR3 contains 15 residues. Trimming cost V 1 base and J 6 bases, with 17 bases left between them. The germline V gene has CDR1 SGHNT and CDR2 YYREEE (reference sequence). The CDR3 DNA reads TGTGCCAGCAGCTTGTCGACGGGGTGGGGTACCGAGCAGTACTTC. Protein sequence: CASSLSTGWGTEQYF. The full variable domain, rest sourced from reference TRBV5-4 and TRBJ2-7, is ETGVTQSPTHLIKTRGQQVTLRCSSQSGHNTVSWYQQALGQGPQFIFQYYREEENGRGNFPPRFSGLQFPNYSSELNVNALELDDSALYLCASSLSTGWGTEQYFGPGTRLTVT.

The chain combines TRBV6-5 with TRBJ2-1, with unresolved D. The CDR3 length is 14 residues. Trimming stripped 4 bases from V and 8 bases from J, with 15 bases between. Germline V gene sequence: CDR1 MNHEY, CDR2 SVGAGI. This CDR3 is CASSLSRVPHEQFF. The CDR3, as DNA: TGTGCCAGCAGTTTGTCTCGGGTCCCCCATGAGCAGTTCTTC.

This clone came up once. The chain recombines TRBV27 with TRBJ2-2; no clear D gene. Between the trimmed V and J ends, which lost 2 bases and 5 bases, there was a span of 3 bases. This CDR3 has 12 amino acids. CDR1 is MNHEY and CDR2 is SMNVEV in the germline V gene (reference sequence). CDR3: CASSLRTGELFF. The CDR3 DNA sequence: TGTGCCAGCAGTTTACGGACCGGGGAGCTGTTTTTT.

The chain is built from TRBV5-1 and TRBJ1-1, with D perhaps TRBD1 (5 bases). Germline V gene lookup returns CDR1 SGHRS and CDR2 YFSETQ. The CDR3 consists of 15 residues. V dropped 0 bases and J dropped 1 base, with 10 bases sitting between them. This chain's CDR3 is CASSLVARANTEAFF. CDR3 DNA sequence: TGCGCCAGCAGCTTGGTCGCCAGGGCGAACACTGAAGCTTTCTTT.

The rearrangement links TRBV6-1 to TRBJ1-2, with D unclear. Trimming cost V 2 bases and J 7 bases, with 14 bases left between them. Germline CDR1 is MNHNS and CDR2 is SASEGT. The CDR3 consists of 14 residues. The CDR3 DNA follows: TGTGCCAGCAGTGAAATGTCAGCGTCTGGTGGCTACACCTTC. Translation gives CASSEMSASGGYTF.

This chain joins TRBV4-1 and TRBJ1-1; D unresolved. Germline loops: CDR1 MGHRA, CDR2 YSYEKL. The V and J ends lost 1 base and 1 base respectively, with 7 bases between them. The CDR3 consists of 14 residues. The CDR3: CASSQVSRNTEAFF. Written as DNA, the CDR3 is TGCGCCAGCAGCCAAGTTTCCAGGAACACTGAAGCTTTCTTT.

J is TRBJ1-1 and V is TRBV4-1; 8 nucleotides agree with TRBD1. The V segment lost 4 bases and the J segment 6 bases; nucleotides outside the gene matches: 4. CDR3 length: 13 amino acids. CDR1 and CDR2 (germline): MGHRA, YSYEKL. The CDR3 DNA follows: TGCGCCAGCAGCCGGACAGGGACCCCTGAAGCTTTCTTT. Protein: CASSRTGTPEAFF.

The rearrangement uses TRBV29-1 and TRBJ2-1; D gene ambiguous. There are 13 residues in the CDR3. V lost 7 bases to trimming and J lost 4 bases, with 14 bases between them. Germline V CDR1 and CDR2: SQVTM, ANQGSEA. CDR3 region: CSAPVRQYNEQFF. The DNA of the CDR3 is TGCAGCGCCCCTGTGCGCCAATACAATGAGCAGTTCTTC.

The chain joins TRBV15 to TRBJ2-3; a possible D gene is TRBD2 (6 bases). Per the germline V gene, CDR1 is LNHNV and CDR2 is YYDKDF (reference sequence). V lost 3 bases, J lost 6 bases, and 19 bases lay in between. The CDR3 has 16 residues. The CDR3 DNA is TGTGCCACCAGCAGCGGGGGTGGAGGGGTAAGGGATACGCAGTATTTT. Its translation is CATSSGGGGVRDTQYF.

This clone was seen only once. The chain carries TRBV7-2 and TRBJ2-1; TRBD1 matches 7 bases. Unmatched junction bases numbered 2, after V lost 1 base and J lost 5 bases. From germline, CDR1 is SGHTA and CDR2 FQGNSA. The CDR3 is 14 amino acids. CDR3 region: CASSLGQGDNEQFF. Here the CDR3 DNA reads TGTGCCAGCAGCTTAGGACAGGGCGACAATGAGCAGTTCTTC.

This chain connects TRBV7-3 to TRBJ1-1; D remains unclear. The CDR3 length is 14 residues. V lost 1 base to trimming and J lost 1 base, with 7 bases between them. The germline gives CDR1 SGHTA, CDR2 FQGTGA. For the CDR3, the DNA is TGTGCCAGCAGCTTAAGAGAGGGGAACACTGAAGCTTTCTTT. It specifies CASSLREGNTEAFF.

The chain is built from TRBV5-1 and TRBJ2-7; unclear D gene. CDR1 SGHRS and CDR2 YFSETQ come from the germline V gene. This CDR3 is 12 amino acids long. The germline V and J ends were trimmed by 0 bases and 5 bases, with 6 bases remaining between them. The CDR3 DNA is TGCGCCAGCAGCTTGGTAAGCAACGAGCAGTACTTC. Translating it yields CASSLVSNEQYF.

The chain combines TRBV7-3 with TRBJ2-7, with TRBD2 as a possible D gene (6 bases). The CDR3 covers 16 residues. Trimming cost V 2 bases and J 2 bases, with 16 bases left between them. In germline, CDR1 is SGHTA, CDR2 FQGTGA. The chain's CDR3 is CASSLGPRGSTYEQYF. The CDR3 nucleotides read TGTGCCAGCAGCTTAGGCCCTCGGGGGAGTACCTACGAGCAGTACTTC.

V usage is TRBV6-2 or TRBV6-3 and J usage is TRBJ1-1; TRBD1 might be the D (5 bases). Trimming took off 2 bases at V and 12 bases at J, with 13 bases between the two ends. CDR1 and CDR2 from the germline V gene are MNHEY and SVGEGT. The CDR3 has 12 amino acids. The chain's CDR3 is CASSYQGTRPFF. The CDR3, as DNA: TGTGCCAGCAGTTACCAGGGTACGCGGCCTTTCTTT.

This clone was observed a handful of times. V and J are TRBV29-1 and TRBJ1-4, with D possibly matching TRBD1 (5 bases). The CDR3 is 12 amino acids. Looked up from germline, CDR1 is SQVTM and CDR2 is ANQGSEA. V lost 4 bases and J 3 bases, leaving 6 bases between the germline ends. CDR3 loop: CSVARANEKLFF. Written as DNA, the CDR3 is TGCAGCGTTGCCAGGGCTAATGAAAAACTGTTTTTT.

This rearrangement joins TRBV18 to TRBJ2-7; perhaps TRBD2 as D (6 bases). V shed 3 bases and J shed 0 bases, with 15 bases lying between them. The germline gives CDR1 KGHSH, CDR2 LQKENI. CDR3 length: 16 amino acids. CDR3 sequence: CASSPGGSFGSYEQYF. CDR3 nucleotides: TGTGCCAGCTCACCCGGGGGAAGTTTCGGCTCCTACGAGCAGTACTTC. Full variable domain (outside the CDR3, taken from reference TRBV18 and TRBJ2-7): NAGVMQNPRHLVRRRGQEARLRCSPMKGHSHVYWYRQLPEEGLKFMVYLQKENIIDESGMPKERFSAEFPKEGPSILRIQQVVRGDSAAYFCASSPGGSFGSYEQYFGPGTRLTVT.

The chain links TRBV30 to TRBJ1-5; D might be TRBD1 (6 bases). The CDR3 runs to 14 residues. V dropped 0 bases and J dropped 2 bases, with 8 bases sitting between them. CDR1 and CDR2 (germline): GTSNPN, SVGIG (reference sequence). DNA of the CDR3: TGTGCCTGGAGTGTGCCAGGGGGCAATCAGCCCCAGCATTTT. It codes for CAWSVPGGNQPQHF. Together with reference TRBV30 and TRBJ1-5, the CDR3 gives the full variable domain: SQTIHQWPATLVQPVGSPLSLECTVEGTSNPNLYWYRQAAGRGLQLLFYSVGIGQISSEVPQNLSASRPQDRQFILSSKKLLLSDSGFYLCAWSVPGGNQPQHFGDGTRLSIL.

This CDR3 is CASSFSGTGETQYF. CDR3 nucleotides: TGTGCCAGCAGTTTTAGCGGGACAGGGGAGACCCAGTACTTC. The J gene is TRBJ2-5, the V gene TRBV6-5, with D perhaps TRBD1 (9 bases). There are 14 residues in the CDR3. With 4 bases removed from V and 5 bases from J, the gap between germline ends came to 14 bases. Germline CDR1 MNHEY, CDR2 SVGAGI.

The CDR3 DNA is TGTGCCAGCAGTCCACAGCGGGAGCTAATCCACGAGCAGTACTTC. Translation gives CASSPQRELIHEQYF. The chain uses TRBV6-2 or TRBV6-3 and TRBJ2-7, with TRBD2 matching over 8 bases. This CDR3 has 15 residues. The germline V gene has CDR1 MNHEY and CDR2 SVGEGT. V lost 5 bases and J lost 5; bases outside the gene matches: 11.